The 26 T cell receptor beta chains in this list originate from one sample, sequenced in a study of T cells in Graves' hyperthyroidism and ophthalmopathy. Amplified TCR beta CDR3 regions came from RNA transcripts. Initially, a first-round RT-PCR of the TCR CDR3 employed the HTBI primer set. MiXCR, run by TCRdb on the multiplex PCR reads, gives a single entry per CDR3 protein. The table lists 380,000 or so distinct CDR3 sequences, about a fifth of them singletons. The specimen sequenced was blood. These receptors were taken from a woman aged 18 to 35 with Graves' hyperthyroidism.

This chain joins TRBV4-2 and TRBJ2-2; 8 bases are a match to TRBD1. Losses at the gene ends were 5 bases for V and 1 base for J; bases not matched to a gene: 3. From germline, CDR1 is LGHNA and CDR2 YNFKEQ. The CDR3 sequence is 15 residues long. The CDR3 nucleotides read TGTGCCAGCAGCACGGACAGGGAGAACACCGGGGAGCTGTTTTTT. This translates into CASSTDRENTGELFF.

This clonotype was observed at least ten times. The V gene is TRBV7-6, the J gene TRBJ2-7; D uncertain. Trimming removed 5 bases from V and 0 bases from J, with 11 bases in between. The CDR3 is made up of 14 amino acids. Germline CDR1 SGHVS, CDR2 FNYEAQ. CDR3 in DNA: TGTGCCAGCAGCCAAGGACCCAGCTCCTACGAGCAGTACTTC. Residues: CASSQGPSSYEQYF.

About this clonotype: Since no conserved phenylalanine or tryptophan closes the CDR3, a read error is the likely cause. V is TRBV6-2 or TRBV6-3 and J is TRBJ1-1; TRBD1 aligns across 9 bases. There are 14 residues in the CDR3. CDR1 and CDR2 from the germline V gene are MNHEY and SVGEGT. V was clipped by 4 bases and J by 6 bases; unmatched bases: 6. The CDR3 sequence is CASSSDRGSAEAFL. The CDR3 DNA follows: TGTGCCAGCAGTTCCGACAGGGGGAGCGCTGAAGCTTTCTTG.

The chain recombines TRBV6-1 with TRBJ2-7; tentative D call: TRBD2 (7 bases). The CDR3 extends over 15 amino acids. Trimming took 3 bases from V and 3 from J, leaving 15 bases between them. CDR1 is MNHNS and CDR2 is SASEGT in the germline V gene. CDR3 protein: CASSDGGQLGYEQYF. DNA for the CDR3: TGTGCCAGCAGTGACGGGGGGCAGTTAGGCTACGAGCAGTACTTC.

This chain uses TRBV6-2 or TRBV6-3 with TRBJ2-6; D unresolved. Germline V gives CDR1 MNHEY, CDR2 SVGEGT. V was cut by 5 bases and J by 0 bases, with 20 bases left in between. This CDR3 is 19 amino acids long. The CDR3 spells CASSPRFGPQISGANVLTF. CDR3 coding DNA: TGTGCCAGCAGTCCCCGGTTCGGACCGCAAATCTCTGGGGCCAACGTCCTGACTTTC.

This clonotype was recorded many times. This rearrangement joins TRBV6-5 to TRBJ2-3, with D unclear. This CDR3 comprises 12 residues. V was clipped by 2 bases and J by 6 bases, with 6 bases between them. From germline, CDR1 is MNHEY and CDR2 SVGAGI. As DNA, the CDR3 is TGTGCCAGCAGTTACAATCGGGATACGCAGTATTTT. Its protein is CASSYNRDTQYF.

This clonotype showed up just a few times. The rearrangement joins TRBV28 to TRBJ2-5; weak D call: TRBD2 (6 bases). Between the trimmed V and J ends, which lost 7 bases and 5 bases, there was a span of 17 bases. The germline V gene has CDR1 MDHEN and CDR2 SYDVKM. The CDR3 length is 14 residues. CDR3 in amino acids: CASIGGKITETQYF. Written as DNA, the CDR3 is TGTGCCAGCATTGGGGGGAAGATTACGGAGACCCAGTACTTC.

This chain connects TRBV15 to TRBJ2-7; TRBD1 agrees at 11 bases. CDR1 is LNHNV, CDR2 YYDKDF, per germline (reference sequence). The CDR3 length is 15 residues. V shed 3 bases and J 1 base; nucleotides not matched to a gene: 2. CDR3 in DNA: TGTGCCACCAGCAGGGGACAGGGGGTTTCCTACGAGCAGTACTTC. It specifies CATSRGQGVSYEQYF. The full variable domain, its missing parts supplied by reference TRBV15 and TRBJ2-7, is DAMVIQNPRYQVTQFGKPVTLSCSQTLNHNVMYWYQQKSSQAPKLLFHYYDKDFNNEADTPDNFQSRRPNTSFCFLDIRSPGLGDTAMYLCATSRGQGVSYEQYFGPGTRLTVT.

The chain uses TRBV12-5 and TRBJ1-1; maybe TRBD1 (5 bases). V was cut by 3 bases and J by 6 bases, with 8 bases left in between. This CDR3 spans 12 amino acids. Germline assignment: CDR1 LGHNT and CDR2 FRNRAP. Here the CDR3 DNA reads TGTGCTAGTGGTTTTACGGGGGCTGAAGCTTTCTTT. The encoded protein is CASGFTGAEAFF.

V usage is TRBV6-5 and J usage is TRBJ1-1; 9 nucleotides match TRBD1. Germline CDR1 reads MNHEY; CDR2 reads SVGAGI. Losses at the gene ends were 4 bases for V and 4 bases for J; bases not matched to a gene: 10. The CDR3 totals 16 residues. CDR3 in DNA: TGTGCCAGCAGTTCCCGCGGACAGGGGCAATTCACTGAAGCTTTCTTT. Its protein is CASSSRGQGQFTEAFF.

This clonotype was found many times. The chain has TRBV2 and TRBJ1-5; the D gene is possibly TRBD1 (6 bases). Per the germline V gene, CDR1 is SNHLY and CDR2 is FYNNEI. CDR3 length equals 14 residues. The V end was cut by 1 base, the J end by 5 bases, with 9 bases between. As DNA, the CDR3 is TGTGCCAGCAGTGAAGGCAGGGGTTATCAGCCCCAGCATTTT. This translates into CASSEGRGYQPQHF.

The chain recombines TRBV6-1 with TRBJ2-6; no reliable D call. CDR1 and CDR2 (germline): MNHNS, SASEGT. The CDR3 is made up of 13 amino acids. V gave up 10 bases and J gave up 3 bases, with 10 bases separating them. CDR3 sequence (DNA): TGTGCCACCCTAAAAGGTGGGGCCAACGTCCTGACTTTC. Protein product: CATLKGGANVLTF.

At least ten counts were recorded for this clonotype. The chain has TRBV6-1 and TRBJ2-7; D is possibly TRBD1 (6 bases). CDR3 length: 11 amino acids. CDR1 is MNHNS and CDR2 is SASEGT in the germline V gene. Trimming removed 5 bases from V and 5 bases from J, with 7 bases in between. CDR3 residues: CASSTGNEQYF. DNA of the CDR3: TGTGCCAGCAGTACAGGGAACGAGCAGTACTTC.

This clonotype was recorded at least ten times. The chain combines TRBV28 with TRBJ1-5; D is undetermined. V lost 6 bases and J 0 bases, leaving 12 bases between the germline ends. The CDR3 totals 15 residues. Germline lookup yields CDR1 MDHEN and CDR2 SYDVKM. The CDR3 DNA reads as TGTGCCAGCAGCCTACGGAGGAATAGCAATCAGCCCCAGCATTTT. The encoded protein is CASSLRRNSNQPQHF.

The V and J genes are TRBV11-1 and TRBJ1-2; TRBD1 agrees at 9 bases. CDR1 is SGHAT and CDR2 is FQDESV in the germline V gene (reference sequence). The V segment lost 5 bases and the J segment 4 bases; nucleotides outside the gene matches: 11. The CDR3 has 16 residues. CDR3 residues: CASSQVQGAPPYGYTF. Here the CDR3 DNA reads TGTGCCAGCAGCCAAGTACAGGGGGCCCCCCCCTATGGCTACACCTTC.

This clonotype was counted at least ten times. The chain has TRBV6-1 and TRBJ1-1; 7 positions agree with TRBD1. Germline V gene lookup returns CDR1 MNHNS and CDR2 SASEGT. The trim removed 6 bases at V and 0 bases at J, leaving 4 bases unmatched. The CDR3 loop spans 14 amino acids. Written as DNA, the CDR3 is TGTGCCAGCAGGGAACAGGGGATGAACACTGAAGCTTTCTTT. This sequence encodes CASREQGMNTEAFF.

The V and J genes are TRBV2 and TRBJ1-5, with a weak D call TRBD1 (5 bases). The length of the CDR3 is 15 residues. V shed 1 base and J shed 6 bases, with 13 bases lying between them. Germline CDR1 reads SNHLY; CDR2 reads FYNNEI. CDR3 sequence (DNA): TGTGCCAGCAGTGAAGAACAGGCACGCGGTCAGCCCCAGCATTTT. It is translated as CASSEEQARGQPQHF.

Only a few counts were recorded for this clonotype. The chain couples TRBV4-1 to TRBJ2-4; the D is unclear. The germline gives CDR1 MGHRA, CDR2 YSYEKL. The CDR3 length is 14 residues. V shed 0 bases and J shed 8 bases, with 11 bases lying between them. Here the CDR3 DNA reads TGCGCCAGCAGCCAAGAGAGTAGCTTTGACATTCAGTACTTC. This translates into CASSQESSFDIQYF.

This clonotype was picked up many times. This chain uses TRBV5-6 with TRBJ1-6; D gene unclear. V gave up 4 bases and J gave up 10 bases, with 9 bases separating them. Per the germline V gene, CDR1 is SGHDT and CDR2 is YYEEEE. This CDR3 has 12 amino acids. The CDR3 reads CASSASASPLHF. The CDR3 nucleotides are TGTGCCAGCAGCGCATCGGCCTCACCCCTCCACTTT.

The genes are TRBV5-4 and TRBJ2-5, with TRBD2 identical over 8 bases. The V gene end was trimmed by 3 bases and the J gene end by 2 bases; junction bases not matched to a gene: 6. The germline gives CDR1 SGHNT, CDR2 YYREEE (reference sequence). The CDR3 consists of 15 residues. In DNA, the CDR3 is TGTGCCAGCAGCTCAACTAGCGGAATTCAAGAGACCCAGTACTTC. This gives the protein CASSSTSGIQETQYF.

This clonotype was detected many times. The gene calls are TRBV12-3 or TRBV12-4 and TRBJ2-5; D is perhaps TRBD2 (6 bases). The CDR3 spans 14 residues. V was clipped by 0 bases and J by 5 bases, with 10 bases between them. CDR3 in amino acids: CASSLAEGSETQYF. The DNA of the CDR3 is TGTGCCAGCAGTTTAGCGGAGGGATCGGAGACCCAGTACTTC.

In this sample, this clonotype turned up a few times. The J gene is TRBJ2-7, the V gene TRBV9; D may correspond to TRBD1 or TRBD2 (6 bases each). The V end was cut by 4 bases, the J end by 0 bases, with 11 bases between. This CDR3 region has 14 residues. Germline CDR1 reads SGDLS; CDR2 reads YYNGEE. The CDR3 reads CASSPGGLSYEQYF. CDR3 nucleotide sequence: TGTGCCAGCAGCCCTGGGGGGCTCTCCTACGAGCAGTACTTC.

The J gene is TRBJ2-3, the V gene TRBV5-1; 9 nucleotides agree with TRBD2. The CDR3 loop spans 15 amino acids. Germline lookup yields CDR1 SGHRS and CDR2 YFSETQ. V was clipped by 2 bases and J by 4 bases; unmatched bases: 5. This CDR3 reads CASSFGGGASDTQYF. CDR3 sequence (DNA): TGCGCCAGCAGCTTCGGCGGGGGGGCCTCAGATACGCAGTATTTT.

This clonotype was observed at least ten times. The chain employs TRBV7-2 and TRBJ2-7; a possible D gene is TRBD2 (5 bases). V lost 5 bases and J 7 bases, leaving 15 bases between the germline ends. This CDR3 region has 13 residues. In germline, CDR1 is SGHTA, CDR2 FQGNSA. The CDR3 bases are TGTGCCAGCAGCCCCGACCGCCCGGGGGAGCAGTACTTC. It is translated as CASSPDRPGEQYF.

This clonotype showed up many times. The chain employs TRBV6-5 and TRBJ2-6; 9 bases fit TRBD2. Germline V gene sequence: CDR1 MNHEY, CDR2 SVGAGI. J was trimmed by 6 bases and V by 9 bases; bases with no gene match: 6. The CDR3 runs to 14 residues. The CDR3 spells CASRGGGEANVLTF. The DNA of the CDR3 is TGTGCCAGTCGCGGGGGGGGCGAGGCCAACGTCCTGACTTTC.

In its sample, this clonotype was seen many times. The rearrangement links TRBV11-2 to TRBJ2-7; no definite D call. There are 14 residues in the CDR3. The V gene lost 1 base and the J gene lost 3 bases, with 10 bases spanning the gap. Germline values: CDR1 SGHAT, CDR2 FQNNGV. The CDR3 DNA reads as TGTGCCAGCAGCTTAGGTTGGCAGGACTACGAGCAGTACTTC. This translates into CASSLGWQDYEQYF.